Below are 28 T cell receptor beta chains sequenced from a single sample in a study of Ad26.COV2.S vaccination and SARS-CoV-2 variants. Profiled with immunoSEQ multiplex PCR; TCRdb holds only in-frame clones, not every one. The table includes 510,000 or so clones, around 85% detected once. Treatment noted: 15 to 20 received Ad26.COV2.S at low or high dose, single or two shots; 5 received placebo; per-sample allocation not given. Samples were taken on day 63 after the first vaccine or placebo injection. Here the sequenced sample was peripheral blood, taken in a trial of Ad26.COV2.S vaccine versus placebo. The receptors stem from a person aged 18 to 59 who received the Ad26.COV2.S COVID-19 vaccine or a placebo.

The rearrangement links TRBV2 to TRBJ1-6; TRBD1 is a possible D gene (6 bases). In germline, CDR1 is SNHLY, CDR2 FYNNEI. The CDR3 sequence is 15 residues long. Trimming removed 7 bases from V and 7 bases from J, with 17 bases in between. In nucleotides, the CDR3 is TGTGCCAGCACTACAGGGAGAGTGGGCAATTCACCCCTCCACTTT. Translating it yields CASTTGRVGNSPLHF.

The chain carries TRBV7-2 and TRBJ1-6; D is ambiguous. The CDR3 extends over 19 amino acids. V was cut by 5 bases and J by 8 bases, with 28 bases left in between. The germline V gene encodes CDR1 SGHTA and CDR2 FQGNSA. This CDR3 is CASSLRVGGGVVQDSPLHF. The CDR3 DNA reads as TGTGCCAGCAGCCTTAGAGTGGGAGGCGGGGTCGTTCAGGATTCACCCCTCCACTTT. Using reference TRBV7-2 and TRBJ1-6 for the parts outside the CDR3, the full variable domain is GAGVSQSPSNKVTEKGKDVELRCDPISGHTALYWYRQSLGQGLEFLIYFQGNSAPDKSGLPSDRFSAERTGGSVSTLTIQRTQQEDSAVYLCASSLRVGGGVVQDSPLHFGNGTRLTVT.

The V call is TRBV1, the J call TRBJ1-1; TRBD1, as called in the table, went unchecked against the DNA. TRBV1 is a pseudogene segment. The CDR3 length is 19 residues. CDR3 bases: TGCACCAGCAGCCAAGATATCGATGTATGGACAGGGGCGAACACTGAAGCTTTCTTT. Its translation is CTSSQDIDVWTGANTEAFF.

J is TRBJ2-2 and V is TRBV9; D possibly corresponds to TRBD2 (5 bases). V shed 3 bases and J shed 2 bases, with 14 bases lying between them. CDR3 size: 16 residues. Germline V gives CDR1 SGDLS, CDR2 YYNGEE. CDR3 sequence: CASSERAGVNTGELFF. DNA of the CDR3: TGTGCCAGCAGCGAGAGGGCCGGGGTCAACACCGGGGAGCTGTTTTTT.

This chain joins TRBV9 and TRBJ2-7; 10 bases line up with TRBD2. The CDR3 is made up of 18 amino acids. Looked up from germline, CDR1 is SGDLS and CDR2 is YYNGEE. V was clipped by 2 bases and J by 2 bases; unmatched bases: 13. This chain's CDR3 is CASSVGLAGGTGPYEQYF. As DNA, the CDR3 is TGTGCCAGCAGCGTTGGTTTAGCGGGAGGAACGGGCCCCTACGAGCAGTACTTC.

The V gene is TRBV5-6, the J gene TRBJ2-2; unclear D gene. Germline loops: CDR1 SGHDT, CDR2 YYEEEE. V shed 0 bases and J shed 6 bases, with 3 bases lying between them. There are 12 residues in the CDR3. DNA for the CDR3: TGTGCCAGCAGCTTGGCGGCCGGGGAGCTGTTTTTT. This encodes CASSLAAGELFF. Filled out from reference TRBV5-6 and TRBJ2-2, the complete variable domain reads DAGVTQSPTHLIKTRGQQVTLRCSPKSGHDTVSWYQQALGQGPQFIFQYYEEEERQRGNFPDRFSGHQFPNYSSELNVNALLLGDSALYLCASSLAAGELFFGEGSRLTVL.

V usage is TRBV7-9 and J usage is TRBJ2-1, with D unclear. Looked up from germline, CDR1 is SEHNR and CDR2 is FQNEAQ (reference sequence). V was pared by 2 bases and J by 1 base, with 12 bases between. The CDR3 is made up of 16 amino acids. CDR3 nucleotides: TGTGCCAGCAGCTTATTTAGCTTGAGTTCCTACAATGAGCAGTTCTTC. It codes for CASSLFSLSSYNEQFF.

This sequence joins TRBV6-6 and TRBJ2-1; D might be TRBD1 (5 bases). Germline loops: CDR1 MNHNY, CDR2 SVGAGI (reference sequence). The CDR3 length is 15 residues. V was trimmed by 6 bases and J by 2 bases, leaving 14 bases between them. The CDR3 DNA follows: TGTGCCAGCAGCCACCGACAGACCGCCTACAATGAGCAGTTCTTC. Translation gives CASSHRQTAYNEQFF.

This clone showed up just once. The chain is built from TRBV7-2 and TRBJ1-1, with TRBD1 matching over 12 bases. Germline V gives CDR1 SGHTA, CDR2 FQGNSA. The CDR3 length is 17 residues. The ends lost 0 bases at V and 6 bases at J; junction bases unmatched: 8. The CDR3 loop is CASSLAGQGARSAEAFF. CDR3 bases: TGTGCCAGCAGCTTAGCGGGACAGGGGGCGCGATCGGCTGAAGCTTTCTTT.

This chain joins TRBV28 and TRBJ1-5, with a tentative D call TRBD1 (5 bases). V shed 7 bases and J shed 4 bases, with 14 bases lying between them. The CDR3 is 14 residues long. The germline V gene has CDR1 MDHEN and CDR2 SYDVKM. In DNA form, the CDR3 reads TGTGCCAGCATCGCCGGGACGGGGAATCAGCCCCAGCATTTT. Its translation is CASIAGTGNQPQHF.

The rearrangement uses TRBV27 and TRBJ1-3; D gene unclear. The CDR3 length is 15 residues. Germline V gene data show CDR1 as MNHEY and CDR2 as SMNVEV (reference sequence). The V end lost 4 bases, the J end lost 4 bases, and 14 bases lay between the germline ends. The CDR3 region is CASSWEGRAGNTIYF. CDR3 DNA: TGTGCCAGCAGTTGGGAGGGTCGGGCCGGAAACACCATATATTTT.

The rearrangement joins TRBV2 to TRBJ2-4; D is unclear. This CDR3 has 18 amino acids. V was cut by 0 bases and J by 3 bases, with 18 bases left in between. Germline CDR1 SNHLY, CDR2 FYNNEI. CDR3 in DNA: TGTGCCAGCAGTGAAGCGCTTCAGAACGGTAGATACAAAAACATTCAGTACTTC. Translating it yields CASSEALQNGRYKNIQYF.

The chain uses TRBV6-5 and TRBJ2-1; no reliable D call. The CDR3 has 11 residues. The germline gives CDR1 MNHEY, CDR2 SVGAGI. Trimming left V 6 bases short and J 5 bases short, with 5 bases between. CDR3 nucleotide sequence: TGTGCCAGCAGCATACACAATGAGCAGTTCTTC. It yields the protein CASSIHNEQFF.

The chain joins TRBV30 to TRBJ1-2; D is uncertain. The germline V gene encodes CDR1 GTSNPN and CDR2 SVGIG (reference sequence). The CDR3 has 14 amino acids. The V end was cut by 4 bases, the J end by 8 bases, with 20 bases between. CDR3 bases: TGTGCCTGGACCTTGGGCGGAAGCCTCTTCGGCTACACCTTC. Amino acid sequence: CAWTLGGSLFGYTF.

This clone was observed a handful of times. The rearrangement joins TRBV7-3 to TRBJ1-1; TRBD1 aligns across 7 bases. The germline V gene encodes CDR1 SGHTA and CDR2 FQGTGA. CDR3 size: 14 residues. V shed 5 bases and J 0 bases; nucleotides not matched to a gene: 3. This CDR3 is CASSQGGLNTEAFF. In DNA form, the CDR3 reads TGTGCCAGCAGCCAGGGGGGCTTGAACACTGAAGCTTTCTTT.

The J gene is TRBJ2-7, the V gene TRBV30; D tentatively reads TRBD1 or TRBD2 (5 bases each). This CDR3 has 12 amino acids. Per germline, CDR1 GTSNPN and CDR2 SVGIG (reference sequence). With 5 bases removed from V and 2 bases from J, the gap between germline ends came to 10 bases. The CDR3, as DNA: TGTGCCTGGGGGACCCAGACCTACGAGCAGTACTTC. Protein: CAWGTQTYEQYF. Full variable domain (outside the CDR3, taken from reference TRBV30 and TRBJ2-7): SQTIHQWPATLVQPVGSPLSLECTVEGTSNPNLYWYRQAAGRGLQLLFYSVGIGQISSEVPQNLSASRPQDRQFILSSKKLLLSDSGFYLCAWGTQTYEQYFGPGTRLTVT.

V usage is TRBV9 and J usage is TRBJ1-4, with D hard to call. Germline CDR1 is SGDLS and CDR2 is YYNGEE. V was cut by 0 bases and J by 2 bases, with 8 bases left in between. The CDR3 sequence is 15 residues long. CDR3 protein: CASSVDVGTNEKLFF. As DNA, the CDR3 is TGTGCCAGCAGCGTAGATGTCGGGACTAATGAAAAACTGTTTTTT.

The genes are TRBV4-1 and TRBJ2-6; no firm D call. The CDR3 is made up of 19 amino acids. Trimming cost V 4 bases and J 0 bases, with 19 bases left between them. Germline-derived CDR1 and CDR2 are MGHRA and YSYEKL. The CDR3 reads CASSPSIAPGPSGANVLTF. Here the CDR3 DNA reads TGCGCCAGCAGCCCAAGCATCGCCCCCGGGCCCTCTGGGGCCAACGTCCTGACTTTC.

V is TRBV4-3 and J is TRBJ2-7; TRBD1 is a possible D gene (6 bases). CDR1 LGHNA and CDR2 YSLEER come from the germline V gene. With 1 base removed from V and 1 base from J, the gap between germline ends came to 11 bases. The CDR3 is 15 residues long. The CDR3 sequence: CASSQGLQGSYEQYF. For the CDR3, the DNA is TGCGCCAGCAGCCAAGGCTTACAGGGTTCCTACGAGCAGTACTTC.

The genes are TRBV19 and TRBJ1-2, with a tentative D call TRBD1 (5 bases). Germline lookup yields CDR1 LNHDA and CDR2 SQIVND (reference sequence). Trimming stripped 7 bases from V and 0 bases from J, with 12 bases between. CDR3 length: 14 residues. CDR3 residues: CASTTGPTNYGYTF. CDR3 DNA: TGTGCCAGTACCACAGGCCCCACTAACTATGGCTACACCTTC.

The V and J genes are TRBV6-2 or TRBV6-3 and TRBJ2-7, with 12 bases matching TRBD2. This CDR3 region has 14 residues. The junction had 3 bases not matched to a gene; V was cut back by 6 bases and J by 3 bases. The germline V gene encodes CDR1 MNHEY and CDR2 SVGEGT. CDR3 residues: CASSPSGRGYEQYF. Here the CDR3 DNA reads TGTGCCAGCAGCCCTAGCGGGAGGGGCTACGAGCAGTACTTC.

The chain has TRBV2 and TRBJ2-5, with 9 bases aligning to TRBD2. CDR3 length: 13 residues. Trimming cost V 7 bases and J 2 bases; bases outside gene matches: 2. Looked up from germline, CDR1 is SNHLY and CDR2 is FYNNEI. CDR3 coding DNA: TGTGCCAGCATCGCGGGAGGGCAAGAGACCCAGTACTTC. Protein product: CASIAGGQETQYF.

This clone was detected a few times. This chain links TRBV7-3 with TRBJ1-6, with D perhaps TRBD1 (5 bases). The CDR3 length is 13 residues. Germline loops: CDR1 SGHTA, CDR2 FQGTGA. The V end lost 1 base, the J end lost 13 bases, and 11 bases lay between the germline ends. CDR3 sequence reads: CASSLRFGGPLHF. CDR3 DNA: TGTGCCAGCAGCTTAAGATTCGGGGGGCCCCTCCACTTT.

The CDR3 DNA sequence: TGTGCCAGCAGTCCCCGGGACAGGTTGAACGGCTACACCTTC. Protein: CASSPRDRLNGYTF. V and J are TRBV6-5 and TRBJ1-2; 8 nucleotides line up with TRBD1. This CDR3 has 14 residues. CDR1 is MNHEY and CDR2 is SVGAGI in the germline V gene. V gave up 5 bases and J gave up 8 bases; unmatched junction bases: 10.

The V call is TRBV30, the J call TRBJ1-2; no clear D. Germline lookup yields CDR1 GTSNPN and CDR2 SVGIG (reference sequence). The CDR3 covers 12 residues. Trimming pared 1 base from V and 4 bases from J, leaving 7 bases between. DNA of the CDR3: TGTGCCTGGAGTGACCTGGGCTATGGCTACACCTTC. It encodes CAWSDLGYGYTF. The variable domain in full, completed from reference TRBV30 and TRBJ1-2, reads SQTIHQWPATLVQPVGSPLSLECTVEGTSNPNLYWYRQAAGRGLQLLFYSVGIGQISSEVPQNLSASRPQDRQFILSSKKLLLSDSGFYLCAWSDLGYGYTFGSGTRLTVV.

The DNA for the CDR3 is TGTGCCAGCAGCCAATTGGGACTAGCGGGAGTTCAGTACTTC. Its translation is CASSQLGLAGVQYF. V and J are TRBV3-1 (or the pseudogene TRBV3-2) and TRBJ2-7, with TRBD2 identical over 14 bases. The germline gives CDR1 LGHDT, CDR2 YNNKEL (reference sequence). The V gene end was trimmed by 2 bases and the J gene end by 10 bases; junction bases not matched to a gene: 4. The CDR3 length is 14 residues.

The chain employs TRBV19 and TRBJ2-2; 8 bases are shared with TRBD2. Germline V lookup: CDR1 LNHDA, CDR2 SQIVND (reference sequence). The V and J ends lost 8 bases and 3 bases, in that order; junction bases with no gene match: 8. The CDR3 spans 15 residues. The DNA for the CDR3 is TGTGCCAGTCGAGCGGGAGAACGGGACACCGGGGAGCTGTTTTTT. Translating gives CASRAGERDTGELFF.

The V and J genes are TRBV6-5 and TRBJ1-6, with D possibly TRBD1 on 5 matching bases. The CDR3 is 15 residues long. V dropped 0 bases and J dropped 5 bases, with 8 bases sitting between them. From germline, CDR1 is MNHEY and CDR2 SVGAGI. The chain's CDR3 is CASSYSRQNNSPLHF. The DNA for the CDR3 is TGTGCCAGCAGTTACTCGAGACAGAATAATTCACCCCTCCACTTT.